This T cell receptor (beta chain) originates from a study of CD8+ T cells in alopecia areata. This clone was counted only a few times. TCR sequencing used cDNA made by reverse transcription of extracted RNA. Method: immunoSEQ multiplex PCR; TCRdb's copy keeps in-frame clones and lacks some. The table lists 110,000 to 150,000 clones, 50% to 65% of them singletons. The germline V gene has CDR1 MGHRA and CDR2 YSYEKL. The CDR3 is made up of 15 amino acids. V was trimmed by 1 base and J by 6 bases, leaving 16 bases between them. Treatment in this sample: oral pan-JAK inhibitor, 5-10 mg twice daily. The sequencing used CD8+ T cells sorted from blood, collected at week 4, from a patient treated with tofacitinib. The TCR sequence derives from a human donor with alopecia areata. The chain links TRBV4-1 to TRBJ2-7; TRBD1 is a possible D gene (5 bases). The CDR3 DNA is TGCGCCAGCAGCCAAGTTGGAGCAGGGAATCCCGAGCAGTACTTC. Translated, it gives CASSQVGAGNPEQYF.